This TCR beta chain was identified in a study of blood T cell repertoires in COVID-19. The CDR3 covers 13 residues. With 5 bases clipped from V and 3 bases from J, the junction kept 3 bases outside the gene matches. Profiling relied on immunoSEQ multiplex PCR, and the TCRdb table lists in-frame clones only, not all of them. The data contain some 97,000 clones, 85% to 90% of them seen just once; the ten biggest clones take up approximately 5.3%. This clonotype originated in a human donor in a cohort sampled during active COVID-19. The V call is TRBV12-3 or TRBV12-4, the J call TRBJ2-7, with TRBD1 matching 8 bases. Sequencing was performed on peripheral blood. This CDR3 reads CASSRGQVYEQYF. In nucleotides, the CDR3 is TGTGCCAGCAGTCGGGGACAGGTCTACGAGCAGTACTTC.